Below, 11 T cell receptor beta chains from the same sample are listed, as sequenced in a study of cytomegalovirus exposure and HLA in healthy donors. PCR employed 60 Vbeta and 13 Jbeta primers. Method: immunoSEQ multiplex PCR; TCRdb's copy keeps in-frame clones and lacks some. The sample totals 100,000 to 150,000 clones. Sequenced sample: PBMCs. The receptors originated from a man between 18 and 35 years old in good health and CMV-seronegative.

V usage is TRBV28 and J usage is TRBJ2-7, with D maybe TRBD2 (7 bases). The germline V and J ends were trimmed by 2 bases and 3 bases, with 11 bases remaining between them. Germline lookup yields CDR1 MDHEN and CDR2 SYDVKM. This CDR3 is 14 amino acids long. As DNA, the CDR3 is TGTGCCAGCAGTTTACGGGGGGCGGGCTACGAGCAGTACTTC. It yields the protein CASSLRGAGYEQYF.

V is TRBV5-5 and J is TRBJ1-5; 8 positions match TRBD1. The CDR3 loop spans 13 amino acids. Trimming at V came to 3 bases and at J to 8 bases, leaving 4 bases not matched to a gene. CDR1 is SGHKS and CDR2 is YYEKEE in the germline V gene (reference sequence). The CDR3 sequence: CASSSTGGEPQHF. DNA of the CDR3: TGTGCCAGCAGCTCTACAGGGGGAGAGCCCCAGCATTTT.

The chain joins TRBV2 to TRBJ2-1; D is perhaps TRBD2 (5 bases). The CDR3 has 15 residues. Trimming left V 3 bases short and J 5 bases short, with 14 bases between. Germline values: CDR1 SNHLY, CDR2 FYNNEI. CDR3: CASSDRRKGNNEQFF. The CDR3, as DNA: TGTGCCAGCAGTGATCGGAGGAAGGGAAACAATGAGCAGTTCTTC.

This chain joins TRBV7-9 and TRBJ2-7; a possible D gene is TRBD2 (5 bases). V lost 4 bases to trimming and J lost 6 bases, with 7 bases between them. The CDR3 is 11 amino acids. Germline loops: CDR1 SEHNR, CDR2 FQNEAQ (reference sequence). The CDR3 here is CASSYAGEQYF. The CDR3 DNA is TGTGCCAGCAGCTACGCGGGCGAGCAGTACTTC.

In DNA form, the CDR3 reads TGTGCCAGCAGTGACTGGGGAGGGAGTAAAGATGAGCAGTTCTTC. It codes for CASSDWGGSKDEQFF. The genes are TRBV6-4 and TRBJ2-1; 7 bases line up with TRBD2. The CDR3 runs 15 residues. Unmatched junction bases numbered 8, after V lost 1 base and J lost 8 bases. The germline CDR1 and CDR2 sequences are MRHNA and SNTAGT.

The rearrangement uses TRBV5-1 and TRBJ2-3; 7 bases agree with TRBD2. Per the germline V gene, CDR1 is SGHRS and CDR2 is YFSETQ. After removal of 0 bases from V and 3 bases from J, the junction contained 7 bases not matched to a gene. The CDR3 length is 16 residues. DNA for the CDR3: TGCGCCAGCAGCTTGGTTCCTAGCGGACCTACAGATACGCAGTATTTT. This translates into CASSLVPSGPTDTQYF.

The chain carries TRBV30 and TRBJ1-2; the D is unclear. This CDR3 comprises 11 residues. Germline V gene lookup returns CDR1 GTSNPN and CDR2 SVGIG (reference sequence). The CDR3 sequence is CATTRGYGYTF. Here the CDR3 DNA reads TGTGCAACCACTCGGGGATATGGCTACACCTTC.

This sequence joins TRBV7-3 and TRBJ2-2; perhaps TRBD1 as D (6 bases). V was pared by 2 bases and J by 6 bases, with 16 bases between. The CDR3 runs 16 residues. Germline V CDR1 and CDR2: SGHTA, FQGTGA. The CDR3 bases are TGTGCCAGCAGCTTATTGTTCCAGGGGCGGCCCGGGGAGCTGTTTTTT. Translating gives CASSLLFQGRPGELFF.

The rearrangement links TRBV5-6 to TRBJ2-6; tentative D call: TRBD2 (6 bases). V was cut by 0 bases and J by 4 bases, with 14 bases left in between. CDR1 and CDR2 (germline): SGHDT, YYEEEE. The CDR3 is 17 amino acids. This CDR3 reads CASSLVSGEAGANVLTF. CDR3 nucleotides: TGTGCCAGCAGCTTGGTCTCGGGGGAAGCGGGGGCCAACGTCCTGACTTTC.

Concerning this clone itself: This same CDR3 is encoded by further DNA sequences in the sample. This chain joins TRBV6-1 and TRBJ2-5; 14 positions match TRBD2. This CDR3 has 19 residues. Germline assignment: CDR1 MNHNS and CDR2 SASEGT. With V trimmed by 4 bases and J by 0 bases, 10 bases remained unmatched. This CDR3 is CASSAHGLAGGTYQETQYF. The DNA for the CDR3 is TGTGCCAGCAGTGCTCATGGACTAGCGGGGGGCACGTACCAAGAGACCCAGTACTTC.

The chain employs TRBV6-5 and TRBJ1-1; D is uncertain. Germline loops: CDR1 MNHEY, CDR2 SVGAGI. The CDR3 runs 14 residues. V lost 0 bases to trimming and J lost 6 bases, with 11 bases between them. The CDR3 here is CASSYSQIVPEAFF. The CDR3 DNA follows: TGTGCCAGCAGTTACTCCCAAATAGTCCCTGAAGCTTTCTTT.